Listed below are T cell receptor beta chains from one sample, sequenced in a study of glioma-infiltrating T cells after dendritic cell vaccination. Here immunoSEQ multiplex PCR was the method, and the copy in TCRdb shows in-frame clones only, minus some. The table records around 92,000 clones, roughly 80% of them present only once. Sequenced here: blood, sampled after dendritic cell vaccination. These receptors all come from a human donor with glioblastoma. Each CDR3 is given with its conserved first and last residue. A D gene is named only where the DNA matches it firmly. Where a row states a size, it is once, few, many or the class of an expanded clone; other rows omit it.

V gene	D gene	clone size	J gene	CDR3 DNA	CDR3 protein
TRBV27	TRBD1	-	TRBJ1-2	TGTGCCAGCAGCTGGTTCAGGGGGCTCGGGTCCGATGGCTACACCTTC	CASSWFRGLGSDGYTF
TRBV30	-	-	TRBJ1-2	TGTGCCGGCCTACAGGGCAGGGGCTACACCTTC	CAGLQGRGYTF
TRBV27	TRBD1	-	TRBJ2-1	TGTGCCAGCAAGGGACAGGCTTACAATGAGCAGTTCTTC	CASKGQAYNEQFF
TRBV5-1	TRBD1	once	TRBJ2-7	TGCGCCAGCGCCTCAATCTGGGGACAGGAGACCTACGAGCAGTACTTC	CASASIWGQETYEQYF
TRBV13	-	-	TRBJ1-1	TGTGCCAGCAGCTTAGAGGGACTTAGGGGATGGGGCACTGAAGCTTTCTTT	CASSLEGLRGWGTEAFF
TRBV5-1	-	-	TRBJ2-5	TGCGCCAGCAGCCCCGGAGACGGGAACGTCCAAGAGACCCAGTACTTC	CASSPGDGNVQETQYF
TRBV11-1	-	-	TRBJ1-6	TGTGCCAGCAGCCTGAGAATCGGGGATTCACCCCTCCACTTT	CASSLRIGDSPLHF
TRBV14	-	-	TRBJ1-2	TGTGCCAGCAGCCAAGATCGGGGTGACTATGGCTACACCTTC	CASSQDRGDYGYTF
TRBV2	-	-	TRBJ1-3	TGTGCCAGCAGTTTTCTACAGAGCTCTGGAAACACCATATATTTT	CASSFLQSSGNTIYF
TRBV9	TRBD1	-	TRBJ2-2	TGTGCCAGCAGCGTAGCCCCGACAGGGGGCGGCGGGGAGCTGTTTTTT	CASSVAPTGGGGELFF
TRBV11-2	TRBD1	-	TRBJ2-1	TGTGCCAGCAAAAGACAGGGGTTTGCCAATGAGCAGTTCTTC	CASKRQGFANEQFF
TRBV2	TRBD1	-	TRBJ1-2	TGTGCCAAAACAGGACAGGCGCATGGCTACACCTTC	CAKTGQAHGYTF
TRBV30	TRBD1	-	TRBJ1-2	TGTGCCTGGAGGCTCAACAGGGGGGCCTATGGCTACACCTTC	CAWRLNRGAYGYTF
TRBV7-8	TRBD1	-	TRBJ1-6	TGTGCCAGCAGCCCGCGGACAGGGGGCTCCTTTAGCTCCTATAATTCACCCCTCCACTTT	CASSPRTGGSFSSYNSPLHF
TRBV20-1	-	-	TRBJ2-3	TGCAGTGCTGGCCCCGCCACGCAGTATTTT	CSAGPATQYF
TRBV28	TRBD1	once	TRBJ1-3	TGTGCCAGCACCACAGGGGGGGGAGGTGGAAACACCATATATTTT	CASTTGGGGGNTIYF
TRBV6-5	TRBD1	-	TRBJ1-1	TGTGCCAGCAGTTACTCCGGGACAGCCATGAACACTGAAGCTTTCTTT	CASSYSGTAMNTEAFF
TRBV6-5	-	-	TRBJ1-1	TGTGCCAGCAGTTACTCTACGGGCACTGAAGCTTTCTTT	CASSYSTGTEAFF
TRBV2	-	-	TRBJ2-7	TGTGCCAGCTTTGGCCAAGACTCCTACGAGCAGTACTTC	CASFGQDSYEQYF
TRBV6-6	TRBD2	-	TRBJ2-1	TGTGCCAGCAGTTACTCGGCGGGGGGGCCCAATGAGCAGTTCTTC	CASSYSAGGPNEQFF
TRBV7-2	-	-	TRBJ1-2	TGTGCCAGCAGCTTACTTCCCAGGGAAGTCTATGGCTACACCTTC	CASSLLPREVYGYTF
TRBV19	TRBD2	-	TRBJ2-7	TGTGCCAGTAGTATTAGCCCGGGACTAGCAGGCGAGCAGTACTTC	CASSISPGLAGEQYF
TRBV2	TRBD2	-	TRBJ2-7	TGTGCCAGCGCTTTAACTAGCGTTACCTACGAGCAGTACTTC	CASALTSVTYEQYF
TRBV11-2	TRBD1	-	TRBJ1-1	TGTGCCAGCACCGCTGACAGGGGTGAAGCTTTCTTT	CASTADRGEAFF
TRBV5-1	-	-	TRBJ2-5	TGCGCCAGCAGCCGCGAGATACAGGGACCCCAAGAGACCCAGTACTTC	CASSREIQGPQETQYF
TRBV28	TRBD2	once	TRBJ2-7	TGTGCCAGCAGTTCCAGCGGGAGGGGCCCTAACGAGCAGTACTTC	CASSSSGRGPNEQYF
TRBV4-1	TRBD2	-	TRBJ2-2	TGCGCCAGCAGCCAACGACTAGCGGGAGAAATATCCGGGGAGCTGTTTTTT	CASSQRLAGEISGELFF
TRBV15	TRBD2	-	TRBJ2-5	TGTGCCACCAGCAGAGGTGGGCGGGGGGGCGTAGAGACCCAGTACTTC	CATSRGGRGGVETQYF
TRBV5-1	-	-	TRBJ2-1	TGCGCCAGCAGCCCTGAAGGGAGCTCCTACAATGAGCAGTTCTTC	CASSPEGSSYNEQFF
TRBV30	-	-	TRBJ2-1	TGTGCCTGGAGTTATGTCAATGAGCAGTTCTTC	CAWSYVNEQFF
TRBV10-3	TRBD1	-	TRBJ1-2	TGTGCCACCCGCGGACAGGGAGTGTGGAACTATGGCTACACCTTC	CATRGQGVWNYGYTF
TRBV5-1	-	-	TRBJ2-3	TGCGCCAGCAGCATGGGGGGCCAAACAGATACGCAGTATTTT	CASSMGGQTDTQYF
TRBV29-1	TRBD1	once	TRBJ1-1	TGCAGCGTTGGCACCAATCCGGGACAGTTCACTGAAGCTTTCTTT	CSVGTNPGQFTEAFF
TRBV30	TRBD1	once	TRBJ2-1	TGTGCCTGGAAGACAGGGACCTACAATGAGCAGTTCTTC	CAWKTGTYNEQFF
TRBV9	-	-	TRBJ1-1	TGTGCCAGCAGCGTGTCTCCTACGAACACTGAAGCTTTCTTT	CASSVSPTNTEAFF
TRBV27	-	-	TRBJ1-1	TGTGCCAGCCACCCCCCAGGGTGGAACACTGAAGCTTTCTTT	CASHPPGWNTEAFF
TRBV27	TRBD1	-	TRBJ1-1	TGTGCCAGCAGTTTGGACAGGGGGTTCGGTGAAGCTTTCTTT	CASSLDRGFGEAFF
TRBV5-4	TRBD1	-	TRBJ1-6	TGTGCCAGCAGCTCCCGACAGGGGAGTAATTCACCCCTCCACTTT	CASSSRQGSNSPLHF
TRBV6-5	TRBD1	-	TRBJ2-7	TGTGCCAGCAGCCGTGACAGGGGTCTCGAGCAGTACTTC	CASSRDRGLEQYF
TRBV9	TRBD2	-	TRBJ2-7	TGTGCCAGCAGCGTAGCTAGCGGGAGTTCTTCCTACGAGCAGTACTTC	CASSVASGSSSYEQYF
TRBV6-5	-	-	TRBJ1-1	TGTGCCAGCAGTTTTGCCGGGGTTAACACTGAAGCTTTCTTT	CASSFAGVNTEAFF
TRBV2	-	-	TRBJ2-5	TGTGCCAGCAGTGAGCTCGGGACTTACCAAGAGACCCAGTACTTC	CASSELGTYQETQYF
TRBV4-2	-	-	TRBJ2-3	TGTGCCAGCAGCCAAGCCCGGGGAGATACGCAGTATTTT	CASSQARGDTQYF
TRBV30	-	few	TRBJ2-7	TGTGCCTGGAGTTCTTCCTACGAGCAGTACTTC	CAWSSSYEQYF
TRBV14	TRBD1	-	TRBJ2-7	TGTGCCAGCAGCAGGGGACAGCCGCTATACTACGAGCAGTACTTC	CASSRGQPLYYEQYF